This TCR beta chain was identified during a study of T-cell reconstitution after alpha-beta-depleted transplantation in children. This clonotype was seen many times. Deletions cut 0 bases from V and 1 base from J, with 13 bases between. Germline V gives CDR1 SGDLS, CDR2 YYNGEE. This CDR3 has 16 residues. A TCRbeta library incorporating unique molecular identifiers was prepared. TCRdb used MiXCR to reprocess the PCR reads, holding one entry per CDR3 protein. The table has 150,000 to 200,000 distinct CDR3 sequences, approximately 7% seen once; the top ten hold around 3%. J is TRBJ1-1 and V is TRBV9, with unresolved D. This receptor was taken from a human donor who donated a stem cell graft to a child with Wiskott-Aldrich syndrome. Specimen: PBMCs from the stem cell graft donor, collected from the stem cell graft. CDR3 protein: CASSVAQVEPNTEAFF. The CDR3 coding sequence is TGTGCCAGCAGCGTAGCGCAGGTGGAACCGAACACTGAAGCTTTCTTT.